This entry lists 13 T cell receptor beta chains sequenced from one sample in a study of blood T cell repertoires in COVID-19. Measured with immunoSEQ multiplex PCR; TCRdb has only the in-frame clones, and not every one. This sample carries about 230,000 clones, around four fifths of them seen once, and the ten largest clones take approximately 2.6%. Sequencing was performed on peripheral blood. Receptors originate from a woman in her 70s with active or convalescent COVID-19.

The chain has TRBV28 and TRBJ1-2; 9 nucleotides match TRBD1. The V gene end was trimmed by 1 base and the J gene end by 4 bases; junction bases not matched to a gene: 7. The CDR3 sequence is 16 residues long. CDR1 and CDR2 from the germline V gene are MDHEN and SYDVKM. CDR3 sequence: CASSLYGQGYVYGYTF. CDR3 sequence (DNA): TGTGCCAGCAGTTTATACGGACAGGGGTATGTCTATGGCTACACCTTC.

V usage is TRBV3-1 (or the pseudogene TRBV3-2) and J usage is TRBJ2-6; TRBD1 is a possible D gene (6 bases). The CDR3 loop spans 17 amino acids. V was trimmed by 3 bases and J by 3 bases, leaving 15 bases between them. CDR1 is LGHDT and CDR2 is YNNKEL in the germline V gene (reference sequence). CDR3 loop: CASSQIQGVGGANVLTF. CDR3 sequence (DNA): TGTGCCAGCAGCCAGATACAGGGAGTGGGTGGGGCCAACGTCCTGACTTTC.

V gene TRBV5-6 combines with J gene TRBJ1-3, with D unresolved. The V end was cut by 9 bases, the J end by 2 bases, with 15 bases between. Germline values: CDR1 SGHDT, CDR2 YYEEEE. The CDR3 covers 14 residues. The CDR3 DNA follows: TGTGCCACCCACACGAGGGTAGCTGGAAACACCATATATTTT. Protein: CATHTRVAGNTIYF.

In this sample, this clone turned up once. V gene TRBV7-9 combines with J gene TRBJ2-1, with D possibly matching TRBD2 (5 bases). Germline CDR1 reads SEHNR; CDR2 reads FQNEAQ (reference sequence). CDR3 length: 17 residues. Trimming removed 2 bases from V and 3 bases from J, with 17 bases in between. CDR3 DNA: TGTGCCAGCAGCTTATTGAAGCCTCCAAGCGGCTACAATGAGCAGTTCTTC. It is translated as CASSLLKPPSGYNEQFF. The full variable domain, its missing parts supplied by reference TRBV7-9 and TRBJ2-1, is DTGVSQNPRHKITKRGQNVTFRCDPISEHNRLYWYRQTLGQGPEFLTYFQNEAQLEKSRLLSDRFSAERPKGSFSTLEIQRTEQGDSAMYLCASSLLKPPSGYNEQFFGPGTRLTVL.

The table lists this clone with a count of one. The V and J genes are TRBV28 and TRBJ1-5; no clear D. Germline V gives CDR1 MDHEN, CDR2 SYDVKM. CDR3 length equals 14 residues. V was pared by 5 bases and J by 8 bases, with 16 bases between. Here the CDR3 reads CASSPAEFGKPQHF. The DNA of the CDR3 is TGTGCCAGCAGTCCCGCGGAGTTTGGCAAGCCCCAGCATTTT.

The chain uses TRBV7-2 and TRBJ2-3, with TRBD2 matching 7 bases. The CDR3 totals 16 residues. Trimming took 0 bases from V and 0 from J; bases not matched to a gene: 3. Per the germline V gene, CDR1 is SGHTA and CDR2 is FQGNSA. Written as DNA, the CDR3 is TGTGCCAGCAGCTTAGCTCTCGGGGGGAGCACAGATACGCAGTATTTT. Amino acid sequence: CASSLALGGSTDTQYF. Combining the CDR3 with reference TRBV7-2 and TRBJ2-3 gives the whole variable domain GAGVSQSPSNKVTEKGKDVELRCDPISGHTALYWYRQSLGQGLEFLIYFQGNSAPDKSGLPSDRFSAERTGGSVSTLTIQRTQQEDSAVYLCASSLALGGSTDTQYFGPGTRLTVL.

The chain recombines TRBV9 with TRBJ1-4, with D possibly being TRBD1 (5 bases). Germline CDR1 reads SGDLS; CDR2 reads YYNGEE. The V gene lost 2 bases and the J gene lost 7 bases, with 6 bases spanning the gap. This CDR3 has 12 amino acids. CDR3 amino acids: CASSVQGEKLFF. The CDR3 DNA sequence: TGTGCCAGCAGCGTTCAGGGTGAAAAACTGTTTTTT.

The chain joins TRBV27 to TRBJ2-2, with D uncertain. Looked up from germline, CDR1 is MNHEY and CDR2 is SMNVEV (reference sequence). This CDR3 region has 14 residues. Trimming left V 2 bases short and J 7 bases short, with 11 bases between. CDR3 loop: CASSLNGFGGELFF. The CDR3 bases are TGTGCCAGCAGTTTAAACGGGTTCGGCGGGGAGCTGTTTTTT.

The count of this clone is one. The chain links TRBV7-2 to TRBJ2-6; no clear D gene. V lost 0 bases and J 0 bases, leaving 6 bases between the germline ends. Per the germline V gene, CDR1 is SGHTA and CDR2 is FQGNSA. The CDR3 contains 16 residues. The CDR3 DNA sequence: TGTGCCAGCAGCTTAGCGTATATCTCTGGGGCCAACGTCCTGACTTTC. It yields the protein CASSLAYISGANVLTF.

V and J are TRBV3-1 (or the pseudogene TRBV3-2) and TRBJ2-3, with a possible D match to TRBD1 (6 bases). Germline values: CDR1 LGHDT, CDR2 YNNKEL (reference sequence). With 7 bases removed from V and 2 bases from J, the gap between germline ends came to 13 bases. This CDR3 comprises 14 residues. CDR3 loop: CASKGVLHTDTQYF. In DNA form, the CDR3 reads TGTGCCAGCAAGGGGGTTCTACACACAGATACGCAGTATTTT.

The rearrangement joins TRBV7-9 to TRBJ1-2; D gene unclear. The germline CDR1 and CDR2 sequences are SEHNR and FQNEAQ (reference sequence). Trimming left V 4 bases short and J 7 bases short, with 13 bases between. The CDR3 is 13 residues long. The CDR3 nucleotides read TGTGCCAGCAGCTCACAAGCGACGGGTGGCTACACCTTC. Translating gives CASSSQATGGYTF.

The chain uses TRBV28 and TRBJ1-1; weak D call: TRBD1 (5 bases). V was trimmed by 6 bases and J by 7 bases, leaving 9 bases between them. CDR1 and CDR2 (germline): MDHEN, SYDVKM. This CDR3 is built from 11 residues. The CDR3 DNA reads TGTGCCAGCAGGGAGGGGTTTGAAGCTTTCTTT. This codes for CASREGFEAFF.

The CDR3: CASSRESRDTNGYTF. The CDR3, as DNA: TGTGCCAGCAGCCGGGAAAGTAGGGACACTAATGGCTACACCTTC. V and J are TRBV14 and TRBJ1-2, with D possibly being TRBD1 (6 bases). Germline CDR1 is SGHDN and CDR2 is FVKESK. V gave up 4 bases and J gave up 6 bases, with 18 bases separating them. The CDR3 length is 15 residues. The variable domain in full, with the rest retrieved from reference TRBV14 and TRBJ1-2, is EAGVTQFPSHSVIEKGQTVTLRCDPISGHDNLYWYRRVMGKEIKFLLHFVKESKQDESGMPNNRFLAERTGGTYSTLKVQPAELEDSGVYFCASSRESRDTNGYTFGSGTRLTVV.